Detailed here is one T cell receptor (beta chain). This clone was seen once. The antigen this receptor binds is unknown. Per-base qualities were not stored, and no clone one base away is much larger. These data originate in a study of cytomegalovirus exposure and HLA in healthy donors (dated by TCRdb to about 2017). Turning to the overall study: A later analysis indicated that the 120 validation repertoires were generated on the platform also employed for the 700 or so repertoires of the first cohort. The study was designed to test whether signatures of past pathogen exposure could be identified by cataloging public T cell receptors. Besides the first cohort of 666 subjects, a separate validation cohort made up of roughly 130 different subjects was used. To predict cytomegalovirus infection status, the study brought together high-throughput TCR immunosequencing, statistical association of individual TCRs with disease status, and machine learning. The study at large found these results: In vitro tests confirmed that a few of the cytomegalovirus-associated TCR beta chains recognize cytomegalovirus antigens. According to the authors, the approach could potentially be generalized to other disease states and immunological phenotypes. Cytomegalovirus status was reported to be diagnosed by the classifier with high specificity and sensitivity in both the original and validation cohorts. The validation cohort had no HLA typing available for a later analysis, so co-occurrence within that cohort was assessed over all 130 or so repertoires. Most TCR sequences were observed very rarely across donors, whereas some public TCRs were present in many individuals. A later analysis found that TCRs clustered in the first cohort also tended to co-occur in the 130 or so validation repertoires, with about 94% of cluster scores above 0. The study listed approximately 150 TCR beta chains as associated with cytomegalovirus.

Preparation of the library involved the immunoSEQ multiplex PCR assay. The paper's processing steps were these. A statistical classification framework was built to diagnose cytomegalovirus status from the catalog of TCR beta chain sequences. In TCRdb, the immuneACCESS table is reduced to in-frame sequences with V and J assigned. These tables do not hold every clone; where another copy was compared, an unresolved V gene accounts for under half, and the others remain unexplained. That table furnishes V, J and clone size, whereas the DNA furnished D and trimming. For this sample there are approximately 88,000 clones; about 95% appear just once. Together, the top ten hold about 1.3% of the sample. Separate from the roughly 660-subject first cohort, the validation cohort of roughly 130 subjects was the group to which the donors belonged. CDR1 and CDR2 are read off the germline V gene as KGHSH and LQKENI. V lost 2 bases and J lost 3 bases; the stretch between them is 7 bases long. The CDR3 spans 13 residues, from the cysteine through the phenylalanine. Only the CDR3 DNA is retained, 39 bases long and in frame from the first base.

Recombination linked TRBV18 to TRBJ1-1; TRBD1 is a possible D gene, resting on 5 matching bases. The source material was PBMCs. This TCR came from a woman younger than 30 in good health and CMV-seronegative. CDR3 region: CASSPGRDTEAFF. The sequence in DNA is TGTGCCAGCTCACCAGGCAGGGACACTGAAGCTTTCTTT.